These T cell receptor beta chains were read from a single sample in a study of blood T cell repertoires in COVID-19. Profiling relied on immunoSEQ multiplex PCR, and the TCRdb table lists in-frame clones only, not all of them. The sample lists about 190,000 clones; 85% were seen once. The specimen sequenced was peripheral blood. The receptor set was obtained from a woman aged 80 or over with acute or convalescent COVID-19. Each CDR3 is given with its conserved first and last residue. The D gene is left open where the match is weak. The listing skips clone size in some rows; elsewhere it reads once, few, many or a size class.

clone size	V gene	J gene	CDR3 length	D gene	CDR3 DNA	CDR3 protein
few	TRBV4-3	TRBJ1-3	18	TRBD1	TGCGCCAGCAGCCAAGAACTCGACAGGGGATCCCGCGGAAACACCATATATTTT	CASSQELDRGSRGNTIYF
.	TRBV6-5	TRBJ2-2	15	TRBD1	TGTGCCAGCAGAGGGACAGGGGAAAGGGGGGGGGAGCTGTTTTTT	CASRGTGERGGELFF
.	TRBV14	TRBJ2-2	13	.	TGTGCCAGCAGCCGGACATTGTTCGGGGAGCTGTTTTTT	CASSRTLFGELFF
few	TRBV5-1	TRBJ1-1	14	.	TGCGCCAGCAGCTTGGAAAGCGGGGTCACTGAAGCTTTCTTT	CASSLESGVTEAFF
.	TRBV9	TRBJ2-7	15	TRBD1	TGTGCCAGCAGCGTAATGGGGGACAGGGCCTACGAGCAGTACTTC	CASSVMGDRAYEQYF
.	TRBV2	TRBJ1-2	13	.	TGTGCCAGCAGTGAACAGGGAAACTATGGCTACACCTTC	CASSEQGNYGYTF
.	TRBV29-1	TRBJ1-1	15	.	TGCAGCGGGAATTATGCGACAGCAGAAAACACTGAAGCTTTCTTT	CSGNYATAENTEAFF
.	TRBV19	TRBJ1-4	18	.	TGTGCCAGTAGTGAAGACAGTAAACTTCGTCCCGACAATGAAAAACTGTTTTTT	CASSEDSKLRPDNEKLFF
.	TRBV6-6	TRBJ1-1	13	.	TGTGCCAGCAGTTACTCGGTCAGTTCTGAAGCTTTCTTT	CASSYSVSSEAFF
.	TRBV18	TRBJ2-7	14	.	TGTGCCAGCTCACCGGCCGTAGACCTCGGGGAGCAGTACTTC	CASSPAVDLGEQYF
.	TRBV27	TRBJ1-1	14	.	TGTGCCAGCAGTTTACAGGGTCCCTTCAGTGAAGCTTTCTTT	CASSLQGPFSEAFF
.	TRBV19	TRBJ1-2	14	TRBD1	TGTGCCAGTAGTACAACCAGGGGGCTCTATGGCTACACCTTC	CASSTTRGLYGYTF
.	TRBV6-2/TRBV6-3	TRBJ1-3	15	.	TGTGCCAGCAGTTTCGGCCGGGTCTCTGGAAACACCATATATTTT	CASSFGRVSGNTIYF
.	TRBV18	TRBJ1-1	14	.	TGTGCCAGCTCACCACTTTACGGGAACACTGAAGCTTTCTTT	CASSPLYGNTEAFF
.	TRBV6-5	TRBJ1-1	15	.	TGTGCCAGCAGAGGTGGGGGCTCCCCGAACACTGAAGCTTTCTTT	CASRGGGSPNTEAFF
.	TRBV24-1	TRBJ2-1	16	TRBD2	TGTGCCACCAGTGATGTGACTAGCGGGCCTTACAATGAGCAGTTCTTC	CATSDVTSGPYNEQFF
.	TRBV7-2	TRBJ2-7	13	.	TGTGCCAGCAAGAGCGGTGACGCCTACGAGCAGTACTTC	CASKSGDAYEQYF
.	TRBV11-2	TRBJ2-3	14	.	TGTGCCAGCAGTTTAAGCCTCAACCGATATACGCAGTATTTT	CASSLSLNRYTQYF
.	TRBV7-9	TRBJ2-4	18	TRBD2	TGTGCCAGCAGCTTACGGGCGGGAGCGGTTGAGACCAAAAACATTCAGTACTTC	CASSLRAGAVETKNIQYF
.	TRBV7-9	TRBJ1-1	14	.	TGTGCCAGCAGCTTAGGGCAGCCAGGCACTGAAGCTTTCTTT	CASSLGQPGTEAFF